These 26 T cell receptor beta chains came from one sample sequenced in a study of CD8 T cells in ankylosing spondylitis. Each CDR3 protein is one row after TCRdb ran MiXCR on the 5' RACE reads. Of roughly 130,000 distinct CDR3 sequences in the sample, roughly an eighth were seen once. The specimen sequenced was blood, either unsorted or a sorted T cell fraction (not recorded which). These receptors originate from a female donor with ankylosing spondylitis or in good health (not recorded which).

This clonotype was observed once. The chain joins TRBV12-3 or TRBV12-4 to TRBJ2-1; tentatively, D is TRBD1 (5 bases). This CDR3 region has 15 residues. The V gene lost 3 bases and the J gene lost 4 bases, with 13 bases spanning the gap. The CDR3 loop is CASSFGQGQYNEQFF. The CDR3 coding sequence is TGTGCCAGCAGTTTTGGGCAGGGTCAATACAATGAGCAGTTCTTC.

This clonotype was detected ten times or more. This chain joins TRBV10-3 and TRBJ2-7; D call uncertain. V was cut by 2 bases and J by 4 bases, with 3 bases left in between. This CDR3 region has 11 residues. Germline CDR1 and CDR2: ENHRY and SYGVKD. The CDR3 coding sequence is TGTGCCATCAGTGAGGGGTACGAGCAGTACTTC. This translates into CAISEGYEQYF.

The chain recombines TRBV5-4 with TRBJ1-1; 11 nucleotides line up with TRBD1. The CDR3 consists of 13 residues. Germline V gives CDR1 SGHNT, CDR2 YYREEE (reference sequence). The junction had 3 bases not matched to a gene; V was cut back by 7 bases and J by 4 bases. The CDR3 region is CASGTGGSTEAFF. CDR3 nucleotides: TGTGCCAGCGGGACAGGGGGAAGCACTGAAGCTTTCTTT.

In this sample, this clonotype turned up many times. The J gene is TRBJ1-2, the V gene TRBV7-9; 7 bases map to TRBD1. Germline V lookup: CDR1 SEHNR, CDR2 FQNEAQ (reference sequence). V dropped 7 bases and J dropped 4; count of bases not matched to a gene: 12. The CDR3 contains 15 residues. CDR3 sequence (DNA): TGTGCCAGCACCCTAGACAGGACAGGAGTCTATGGCTACACCTTC. It codes for CASTLDRTGVYGYTF.

The V call is TRBV11-2, the J call TRBJ1-2, with D unclear. Germline V CDR1 and CDR2: SGHAT, FQNNGV. V lost 1 base, J lost 8 bases, and 17 bases lay in between. The CDR3 totals 15 residues. The CDR3 reads CASSLGTDRLLGYTF. Here the CDR3 DNA reads TGTGCCAGCAGCTTAGGCACGGACCGCCTGTTGGGCTACACCTTC.

Only a few counts were recorded for this clonotype. The CDR3 DNA follows: TGCAGCGTACAGGGGAGTACCGAAAAACTGTTTTTT. It yields the protein CSVQGSTEKLFF. The chain uses TRBV29-1 and TRBJ1-4; TRBD1 matches 7 bases. The CDR3 consists of 12 residues. The germline gives CDR1 SQVTM, CDR2 ANQGSEA. After removal of 6 bases from V and 8 bases from J, the junction contained 6 bases not matched to a gene.

This clonotype appeared a few times. This rearrangement joins TRBV2 to TRBJ2-2, with 13 bases lining up with TRBD2. V lost 10 bases, J lost 0 bases, and 8 bases stayed unmatched. The CDR3 has 17 residues. The V gene's germline CDR1 is SNHLY and CDR2 FYNNEI. The CDR3 loop reads CAIATGTSGANTGELFF. CDR3 in DNA: TGTGCCATCGCGACCGGGACTAGCGGGGCGAACACCGGGGAGCTGTTTTTT.

This chain uses TRBV5-6 with TRBJ2-2, with D unresolved. Germline V gene lookup returns CDR1 SGHDT and CDR2 YYEEEE. V lost 6 bases and J lost 7, with 13 bases in between. The length of the CDR3 is 13 residues. The CDR3 DNA reads TGTGCCAGCACCACTCATACGGACGGGGAGCTGTTTTTT. It translates to CASTTHTDGELFF.

Ten or more counts support this clonotype. The chain is built from TRBV27 and TRBJ2-7; a weak D match, TRBD2 (5 bases). The germline V gene has CDR1 MNHEY and CDR2 SMNVEV (reference sequence). The V end lost 8 bases, the J end lost 1 base, and 15 bases lay between the germline ends. The CDR3 has 14 amino acids. The CDR3 nucleotides are TGTGCCAGCTTTCAACTAGAATCATCCTACGAGCAGTACTTC. Its translation: CASFQLESSYEQYF.

The chain recombines TRBV3-1 with TRBJ2-5, with 8 bases that match TRBD2. The CDR3 has 15 amino acids. Germline V gene sequence: CDR1 LGHDT, CDR2 YNNKEL (reference sequence). V shed 3 bases, J shed 7 bases, and the junction held 10 bases outside the gene matches. The CDR3 DNA follows: TGTGCCAGCAGCCAGCCGGGACTAGGCAAGGTGACCCAGTACTTC. It yields the protein CASSQPGLGKVTQYF.

This rearrangement joins TRBV12-3 or TRBV12-4 to TRBJ2-3; 7 nucleotides agree with TRBD1. V shed 3 bases and J 3 bases; nucleotides not matched to a gene: 9. CDR3 size: 16 residues. CDR3 protein: CASSFNRGLWTDTQYF. In nucleotides, the CDR3 is TGTGCCAGCAGTTTTAACAGGGGTCTGTGGACAGATACGCAGTATTTT.

Concerning this clonotype itself: With a much larger clone just one base away, this may be a read error. J is TRBJ2-2 and V is TRBV6-1, with TRBD2 matching over 8 bases. The CDR3 contains 14 residues. Germline assignment: CDR1 MNHNS and CDR2 SASEGT. As DNA, the CDR3 is TGTGCCAGCAGTCCCGGGGGGGCCTTCGGGGAGCTGTCTTTT. Translating gives CASSPGGAFGELSF.

Ten or more counts support this clonotype. The V call is TRBV20-1, the J call TRBJ2-7; no clear D. The ends were cut back, 4 bases at V and 0 bases at J, with 13 bases in the middle. This CDR3 spans 14 amino acids. The germline V gene has CDR1 DFQATT and CDR2 SNEGSKA (reference sequence). Here the CDR3 reads CSATRTTSSYEQYF. As DNA, the CDR3 is TGCAGTGCTACCCGTACCACAAGCTCCTACGAGCAGTACTTC.

Ten or more counts support this clonotype. The gene calls are TRBV5-1 and TRBJ2-3; D uncertain. The CDR3 consists of 13 residues. The germline V gene encodes CDR1 SGHRS and CDR2 YFSETQ. Between the trimmed V and J ends, which lost 2 bases and 0 bases, there was a span of 4 bases. CDR3 nucleotide sequence: TGCGCCAGCAGCTTAACTAGCACAGATACGCAGTATTTT. Translated, it gives CASSLTSTDTQYF. Full variable domain (remainder filled in from reference TRBV5-1 and TRBJ2-3): KAGVTQTPRYLIKTRGQQVTLSCSPISGHRSVSWYQQTPGQGLQFLFEYFSETQRNKGNFPGRFSGRQFSNSRSEMNVSTLELGDSALYLCASSLTSTDTQYFGPGTRLTVL.

This clonotype was seen ten or more times. V usage is TRBV15 and J usage is TRBJ1-2; the D gene is possibly TRBD1 (5 bases). This CDR3 is 14 amino acids long. Germline V gene sequence: CDR1 LNHNV, CDR2 YYDKDF (reference sequence). V lost 0 bases and J 6 bases, leaving 11 bases between the germline ends. CDR3 region: CATSRDGKGHGYTF. The CDR3 DNA sequence: TGTGCCACCAGCAGAGATGGGAAGGGGCATGGCTACACCTTC. Full variable domain (rest looked up from reference TRBV15 and TRBJ1-2): DAMVIQNPRYQVTQFGKPVTLSCSQTLNHNVMYWYQQKSSQAPKLLFHYYDKDFNNEADTPDNFQSRRPNTSFCFLDIRSPGLGDTAMYLCATSRDGKGHGYTFGSGTRLTVV.

In this sample, this clonotype turned up a few times. V is TRBV7-8 and J is TRBJ2-3; D is unresolved. Germline-derived CDR1 and CDR2 are SGHVS and FQNEAQ. V was clipped by 1 base and J by 6 bases, with 14 bases between them. The CDR3 contains 15 residues. CDR3: CASSLGLPLRDTQYF. The CDR3 DNA follows: TGTGCCAGCAGCTTAGGGCTGCCTCTTAGGGATACGCAGTATTTT.

This clonotype appeared many times. The rearrangement joins TRBV20-1 to TRBJ1-1, with D possibly TRBD1 on 5 matching bases. CDR1 and CDR2 from the germline V gene are DFQATT and SNEGSKA (reference sequence). The CDR3 runs 14 residues. The germline V and J ends were trimmed by 3 bases and 3 bases, with 14 bases remaining between them. CDR3 amino acids: CSARQGNGDTEAFF. Here the CDR3 DNA reads TGCAGTGCTAGGCAGGGCAATGGGGACACTGAAGCTTTCTTT.

The rearrangement uses TRBV7-9 and TRBJ2-5; possibly TRBD1 or TRBD2 for D (5 bases each). The length of the CDR3 is 14 residues. V was clipped by 5 bases and J by 4 bases, with 14 bases between them. Per germline, CDR1 SEHNR and CDR2 FQNEAQ (reference sequence). CDR3 nucleotides: TGTGCCAGCAGCCGGGGACCCCAACCAGAGACCCAGTACTTC. Amino acid sequence: CASSRGPQPETQYF.

This clonotype was seen a handful of times. The chain carries TRBV7-2 and TRBJ1-2; D possibly corresponds to TRBD1 (6 bases). Trimming took off 5 bases at V and 8 bases at J, with 15 bases between the two ends. The CDR3 has 13 amino acids. Germline V gives CDR1 SGHTA, CDR2 FQGNSA. The CDR3 DNA reads TGTGCCAGCAGCCCGGGGACACTCAACGGCTACACCTTC. It is translated as CASSPGTLNGYTF.

Ten or more counts support this clonotype. The V and J genes are TRBV20-1 and TRBJ1-5, with TRBD1 identical over 8 bases. The CDR3 has 14 residues. V shed 4 bases, J shed 0 bases, and the junction held 2 bases outside the gene matches. From germline, CDR1 is DFQATT and CDR2 SNEGSKA (reference sequence). The CDR3 DNA reads as TGCAGTGCTACGACAGGGGATAGCAATCAGCCCCAGCATTTT. It is translated as CSATTGDSNQPQHF.

This rearrangement joins TRBV30 to TRBJ1-6; perhaps TRBD1 as D (5 bases). Germline loops: CDR1 GTSNPN, CDR2 SVGIG (reference sequence). The CDR3 runs to 13 residues. V lost 5 bases, J lost 8 bases, and 13 bases lay in between. The DNA of the CDR3 is TGTGCCTGGTCGCAGGACACGGATTCACCCCTCCACTTT. Its protein is CAWSQDTDSPLHF.

This clonotype turned up a few times. The chain uses TRBV12-3 or TRBV12-4 and TRBJ2-7; TRBD1 or TRBD2 may be the D gene (5 bases each). V was shortened by 5 bases and J by 0 bases, with 14 bases between the two germline ends. The CDR3 loop spans 15 amino acids. The CDR3: CASSPGTESSYEQYF. CDR3 sequence (DNA): TGTGCCAGCAGTCCCGGGACGGAATCCTCCTACGAGCAGTACTTC.

This clonotype was observed at least ten times. The V and J genes are TRBV29-1 and TRBJ1-1; a weak D match, TRBD1 (5 bases). CDR3 length: 12 residues. Germline-derived CDR1 and CDR2 are SQVTM and ANQGSEA. V shed 1 base and J shed 7 bases, with 10 bases lying between them. The CDR3 sequence is CSVEVGTSEAFF. The CDR3 nucleotides are TGCAGCGTTGAAGTTGGGACGAGTGAAGCTTTCTTT.

V and J are TRBV24-1 and TRBJ1-2, with 8 bases identical to TRBD1. V trimming: 5 bases; J trimming: 3 bases; junction bases outside the gene matches: 7. CDR1 and CDR2 from the germline V gene are KGHDR and SFDVKD. The CDR3 length is 15 residues. The CDR3: CATSAPPGQDYGYTF. In DNA form, the CDR3 reads TGTGCCACCAGTGCCCCACCGGGACAGGACTATGGCTACACCTTC.

This clonotype has ten or more counts. The J gene is TRBJ2-7, the V gene TRBV20-1; TRBD2 is a possible D gene (5 bases). Per the germline V gene, CDR1 is DFQATT and CDR2 is SNEGSKA (reference sequence). With 5 bases removed from V and 4 bases from J, the gap between germline ends came to 15 bases. The CDR3 has 13 residues. The DNA for the CDR3 is TGCAGTGCTTTCCGGGAAGGTGGATACGAGCAGTACTTC. This encodes CSAFREGGYEQYF.

This clonotype was recorded many times. In DNA form, the CDR3 reads TGTGCCAGCAGCTTAGCCGGGAACACAGATACGCAGTATTTT. It encodes CASSLAGNTDTQYF. The gene calls are TRBV7-2 and TRBJ2-3; perhaps TRBD2 as D (5 bases). Germline CDR1 and CDR2: SGHTA and FQGNSA. The V and J ends lost 0 bases and 2 bases respectively, with 6 bases between them. CDR3 length: 14 amino acids.